Listed below are T cell receptor beta chains from one sample, sequenced in a study of PD-1 blockade in classical Hodgkin lymphoma. Libraries were prepared by immunoSEQ multiplex PCR; TCRdb keeps only in-frame clonotypes and omits some of them. The sample gives 23,000 or so clones, over 70% of which show up once; 6% to 8.5% is in the top ten. This specimen consisted of peripheral blood mononuclear cells (PBMCs), obtained at baseline. These receptor sequences come from a human donor with classical Hodgkin lymphoma. The CDR3 runs from the conserved cysteine through the conserved F or W. Fields, in order: D gene, J gene, V gene, CDR3 protein. A D gene is named only where the DNA matches it firmly.

.	TRBJ1-2	TRBV6-6	CASSTLRDKRQSGYTF
.	TRBJ2-2	TRBV6-1	CASSESRGTGELFF
TRBD2	TRBJ2-5	TRBV11-3	CASSTGLAGVETQYF
.	TRBJ1-1	TRBV6-1	CASSELWGGYTEAFF
.	TRBJ1-3	TRBV5-4	CASRFDLSGNTIYF
TRBD1	TRBJ2-5	TRBV5-1	CASSLEGAGETQYF
.	TRBJ2-3	TRBV19	CASSPDLGVPSLGTQYF
.	TRBJ1-1	TRBV30	CAWNGLGHFEAFF
.	TRBJ1-1	TRBV5-5	CASSFAGPYTEAFF
.	TRBJ1-5	TRBV28	CASSGRMGNQPQHF
.	TRBJ1-3	TRBV4-3	CASSQRGGENTIYF
.	TRBJ1-6	TRBV19	CASSSPGWSPLHF
TRBD1	TRBJ1-2	TRBV5-1	CASSRHGSTGTGSTGSYTF
.	TRBJ2-7	TRBV2	CASSGQPEQYF
TRBD1	TRBJ1-5	TRBV6-1	CASSADREVRNQPQHF
TRBD1	TRBJ1-2	TRBV28	CASIPGDRGYGYTF
.	TRBJ1-1	TRBV6-5	CASSYRPAGDGEAFF
TRBD1	TRBJ1-2	TRBV30	CAWRTGVDYGYTF
TRBD2	TRBJ2-5	TRBV11-2	CASSLDRLAGTEAQYF
TRBD2	TRBJ2-3	TRBV2	CASTITSGGADTQYF